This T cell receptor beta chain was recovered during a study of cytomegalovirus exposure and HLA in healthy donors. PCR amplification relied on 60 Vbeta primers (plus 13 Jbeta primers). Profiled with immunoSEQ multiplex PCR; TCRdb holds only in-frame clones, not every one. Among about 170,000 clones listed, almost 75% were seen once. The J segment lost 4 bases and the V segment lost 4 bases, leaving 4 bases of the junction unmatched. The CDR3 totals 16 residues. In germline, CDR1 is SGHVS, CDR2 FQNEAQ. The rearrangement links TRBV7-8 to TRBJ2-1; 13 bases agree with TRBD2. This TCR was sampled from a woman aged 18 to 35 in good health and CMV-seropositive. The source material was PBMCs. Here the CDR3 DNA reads TGTGCCAGCAGCTCCCTGGGACTAGCGGGGTACAATGAGCAGTTCTTC. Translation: CASSSLGLAGYNEQFF.